This T cell receptor (beta chain) was obtained from a study of blood T cells in healthy people across ages. Concerning this clonotype: One end of the junction varies from germline; a read error may be responsible.

CDR3 size: 16 residues. The germline V gene encodes CDR1 SGHTA and CDR2 FQGNSA. With a J-beta primer mix and a sample-barcoded 5' primer, a second PCR ran roughly 6 to 11 cycles. A single record per CDR3 protein comes from TCRdb applying MiXCR to the 5' RACE reads. The sample records under 800,000 distinct CDR3 sequences, about 42% being singletons. The source of this sequence is a woman aged 60 to 75 in good health. The V and J genes are TRBV7-2 and TRBJ2-1, with no clear D. Source material: blood. CDR3 protein: CAGSLVADPSYNEQFF. In DNA form, the CDR3 reads TGTGCCGGCAGCTTGGTGGCGGACCCCTCCTACAATGAGCAGTTCTTC. Full variable domain (outside the CDR3, taken from reference TRBV7-2 and TRBJ2-1): GAGVSQSPSNKVTEKGKDVELRCDPISGHTALYWYRQSLGQGLEFLIYFQGNSAPDKSGLPSDRFSAERTGGSVSTLTIQRTQQEDSAVYLCAGSLVADPSYNEQFFGPGTRLTVL.